These T cell receptor beta chains were read from a single sample in a study of monozygotic twins with inflammatory bowel disease. TCRdb reanalyzed the 5' RACE reads and collapses them to one entry per CDR3 protein, without DNA. Its clone listing holds roughly 160,000 distinct CDR3 sequences. The sample taken for sequencing was blood. These receptors originate from a human donor with ulcerative colitis or Crohn's disease, or a healthy co-twin of an affected twin (not recorded which). CDR3s include the opening cysteine and the closing phenylalanine or tryptophan. The order of the fields is V gene, J gene, CDR3 protein.

V gene: TRBV20-1; J gene: TRBJ2-2; CDR3 protein: CSASEGGFGELFF
V gene: TRBV7-2; J gene: TRBJ1-2; CDR3 protein: CASSRGPSYGYTF
V gene: TRBV6-1; J gene: TRBJ2-7; CDR3 protein: CASSPFGQGSYEQYF
V gene: TRBV5-4; J gene: TRBJ1-1; CDR3 protein: CASSPDSFEAFF
V gene: TRBV14; J gene: TRBJ1-1; CDR3 protein: CASSQSRTGIGTEAFF
V gene: TRBV6-5; J gene: TRBJ2-7; CDR3 protein: CASSYSRVAVGYEQYF
V gene: TRBV5-1; J gene: TRBJ2-7; CDR3 protein: CASSAGQGYEQYF
V gene: TRBV20-1; J gene: TRBJ1-1; CDR3 protein: CSAKQPTGDTEAFF
V gene: TRBV20-1; J gene: TRBJ1-4; CDR3 protein: CSASHGGDEKLFF
V gene: TRBV20-1; J gene: TRBJ2-1; CDR3 protein: CSARDRTNLNEQFF
V gene: TRBV5-4; J gene: TRBJ2-7; CDR3 protein: CASSLDGDEQYF
V gene: TRBV11-2; J gene: TRBJ2-7; CDR3 protein: CASSLRRENGEQYF
V gene: TRBV19; J gene: TRBJ1-5; CDR3 protein: CASSITVSNQPQHF
V gene: TRBV7-6; J gene: TRBJ2-1; CDR3 protein: CASSPVGPHTPRNEQFF
V gene: TRBV28; J gene: TRBJ2-1; CDR3 protein: CASKRRKGPSSYNEQFF
V gene: TRBV6-4; J gene: TRBJ1-2; CDR3 protein: CASTPEGGSYGYTF
V gene: TRBV10-3; J gene: TRBJ2-5; CDR3 protein: CAISGKGETQYF
V gene: TRBV5-6; J gene: TRBJ1-1; CDR3 protein: CASSFGTGAYLNTEAFF
V gene: TRBV20-1; J gene: TRBJ1-2; CDR3 protein: CSAPVQVLVDGYTF
V gene: TRBV5-1; J gene: TRBJ2-2; CDR3 protein: CASSLRDNTGELFF
V gene: TRBV5-1; J gene: TRBJ1-2; CDR3 protein: CASSRQGEGYGYTF
V gene: TRBV5-4; J gene: TRBJ2-5; CDR3 protein: CASSLAKGQGVVAQYF
V gene: TRBV7-3; J gene: TRBJ2-1; CDR3 protein: CASSQLTSSYNEQFF
V gene: TRBV5-1; J gene: TRBJ2-5; CDR3 protein: CASSFAQITGSSGEETQYF
V gene: TRBV7-2; J gene: TRBJ2-3; CDR3 protein: CASSLLAGGPTDTQYF
V gene: TRBV20-1; J gene: TRBJ2-5; CDR3 protein: CTGTHQETQYF
V gene: TRBV20-1; J gene: TRBJ1-3; CDR3 protein: CSARDPGGPLNTIYF
V gene: TRBV20-1; J gene: TRBJ2-4; CDR3 protein: CSAKLAGPNIQYF
V gene: TRBV5-1; J gene: TRBJ2-3; CDR3 protein: CASSSPQGSDTQYF
V gene: TRBV20-1; J gene: TRBJ1-3; CDR3 protein: CSARKTGTSGNTIYF
V gene: TRBV20-1; J gene: TRBJ1-6; CDR3 protein: CSARDGDSPLHF
V gene: TRBV20-1; J gene: TRBJ2-3; CDR3 protein: CSARDTARGTQYF
V gene: TRBV7-2; J gene: TRBJ1-1; CDR3 protein: CASSPSVNTEAFF
V gene: TRBV6-2/TRBV6-3; J gene: TRBJ2-1; CDR3 protein: CASSSGGLAGSYNEQFF
V gene: TRBV7-2; J gene: TRBJ2-7; CDR3 protein: CASSSHSVPSYEQYF
V gene: TRBV21-1; J gene: TRBJ2-2; CDR3 protein: CASSLKLGGRCGELFF
V gene: TRBV3-1; J gene: TRBJ1-1; CDR3 protein: CASSYAGENTEAFF
V gene: TRBV20-1; J gene: TRBJ1-1; CDR3 protein: CSARVTGETEAFF
V gene: TRBV20-1; J gene: TRBJ2-7; CDR3 protein: CSASQKDRATSYEQYF
V gene: TRBV7-7; J gene: TRBJ1-1; CDR3 protein: CASSPESGKINTEAFF
V gene: TRBV11-2; J gene: TRBJ1-4; CDR3 protein: CASSLGPGTENEKLFF
V gene: TRBV4-3; J gene: TRBJ1-1; CDR3 protein: CASSQEGGQPEAFF
V gene: TRBV5-6; J gene: TRBJ2-6; CDR3 protein: CASSLGAGANVLTF
V gene: TRBV4-3; J gene: TRBJ2-1; CDR3 protein: CASSQAGFAVQFF
V gene: TRBV10-3; J gene: TRBJ2-2; CDR3 protein: CAINIGSNTGELFF
V gene: TRBV19; J gene: TRBJ1-5; CDR3 protein: CASSIDRYRGEPQHF
V gene: TRBV29-1; J gene: TRBJ1-1; CDR3 protein: CSVQGNGNTEAFF
V gene: TRBV27; J gene: TRBJ2-6; CDR3 protein: CASSFFGVSGANVLTF
V gene: TRBV3-1; J gene: TRBJ2-4; CDR3 protein: CASSQDPQGGFIQYF
V gene: TRBV20-1; J gene: TRBJ2-2; CDR3 protein: CSASKGPLNTGELFF
V gene: TRBV6-1; J gene: TRBJ2-1; CDR3 protein: CASSIGTSGYNEQFF
V gene: TRBV11-2; J gene: TRBJ1-2; CDR3 protein: CASSLQGARGYTF
V gene: TRBV20-1; J gene: TRBJ1-3; CDR3 protein: CSAPRVGRAGGNTIYF
V gene: TRBV5-1; J gene: TRBJ2-1; CDR3 protein: CASSPGTSGSNEQFF
V gene: TRBV20-1; J gene: TRBJ2-1; CDR3 protein: CSARDRGTGVNEQFF
V gene: TRBV4-3; J gene: TRBJ2-7; CDR3 protein: CASSQDLRGGYEQYF
V gene: TRBV7-6; J gene: TRBJ2-5; CDR3 protein: CASSLAWGTPSPQETQYF